These T cell receptor beta chains were read from a single sample in a study of shared T cell receptors in the human thymus. Generated by immunoSEQ multiplex PCR, the TCRdb table keeps only in-frame clones and is missing some. Among about 730,000 clones listed, 70% to 90% were seen once. This same sample was also taken into another study, of human thymus T cells.

The specimen sequenced was thymocytes. Every receptor here comes from a girl under three years old with a congenital heart defect. CDR3s include the opening cysteine and the closing phenylalanine or tryptophan. Fields, in order: V gene, D gene, J gene, CDR3 length, CDR3 DNA, CDR3 protein. A D gene is named only where the DNA matches it firmly.

V: TRBV25-1; D: TRBD2; J: TRBJ2-3; length: 17; DNA: TGTGCCAGCATTGGACTAGCGGGGGGGCGTTCCCCAGATACGCAGTATTTT; CDR3: CASIGLAGGRSPDTQYF
V: TRBV11-2; D: TRBD1; J: TRBJ2-7; length: 15; DNA: TGTGCCAGCAGCCCGGGGACAGCCCCTACGATAGTGCAGTACTTC; CDR3: CASSPGTAPTIVQYF
V: TRBV11-2; D: NA; J: TRBJ1-1; length: 18; DNA: TGTGCCAGCAGCTTATATCCCAAGCTGGGGGGGGGCGGCACTGAAGCTTTCTTT; CDR3: CASSLYPKLGGGGTEAFF
V: TRBV5-1; D: NA; J: TRBJ1-2; length: 13; DNA: TGCGCCAGCAGCCCGGACAGAAACTATGGCTACACCTTC; CDR3: CASSPDRNYGYTF
V: TRBV7-6; D: NA; J: TRBJ2-3; length: 13; DNA: TGTGCCAGCAGCTTAACGGTCGCAGATACGCAGTATTTT; CDR3: CASSLTVADTQYF
V: TRBV2; D: NA; J: TRBJ1-5; length: 16; DNA: TGTGCCAGCAGTGAACAGGGCAGTTATAGCAATCAGCCCCAGCATTTT; CDR3: CASSEQGSYSNQPQHF
V: TRBV7-9; D: TRBD1; J: TRBJ1-6; length: 16; DNA: TGTGCCAGCAGCTTAGAATGGGACAGGGGAGGCTCACCCCTCCACTTT; CDR3: CASSLEWDRGGSPLHF
V: TRBV2; D: NA; J: TRBJ2-2; length: 15; DNA: TGTGCCAGCATGCCGAAACGGACAGTCACCGGGGAGCTGTTTTTT; CDR3: CASMPKRTVTGELFF
V: TRBV5-1; D: TRBD1; J: TRBJ1-3; length: 19; DNA: TGCGCCAGCAGCTTGGAGTTTGGGACAGGGCCATACTCTGGAAACACCATATATTTT; CDR3: CASSLEFGTGPYSGNTIYF
V: TRBV7-2; D: NA; J: TRBJ1-1; length: 15; DNA: TGTGCCAGCAGCTTAGAACCGGGTTGGGTCCATCGAGCTTTCTTT; CDR3: CASSLEPGWVHRAFF
V: TRBV27; D: NA; J: TRBJ2-1; length: 11; DNA: TGTGCCAGCGGAGGGCCCCCAGCAGGGTTCTTC; CDR3: CASGGPPAGFF
V: TRBV4-1; D: TRBD1; J: TRBJ2-2; length: 18; DNA: TGCGCCAGCAGCCAAGATCGTTGGGACAGCCTGAACACCGGGGAGCTGTTTTTT; CDR3: CASSQDRWDSLNTGELFF
V: TRBV6-1; D: TRBD1; J: TRBJ2-7; length: 16; DNA: TGTGCCAGCAGTGACCTCATGACAGGGGGTTCCTACGAGCAGTACTTC; CDR3: CASSDLMTGGSYEQYF
V: TRBV29-1; D: TRBD1; J: TRBJ2-1; length: 16; DNA: TGCAGCGTTGGTACGCCCGGGACAGGGGTATACAATGAGCAGTTCTTC; CDR3: CSVGTPGTGVYNEQFF
V: TRBV6-5; D: TRBD1; J: TRBJ1-1; length: 14; DNA: TGTGCCAGCAGTTCCCAGACAGGGTACACTGAAGCTTTCTTT; CDR3: CASSSQTGYTEAFF
V: TRBV14; D: NA; J: TRBJ1-1; length: 16; DNA: TGTGCCAGCAGCCAAGTCGGAGGGAGCGAAAACACTGAAGCTTTCTTT; CDR3: CASSQVGGSENTEAFF